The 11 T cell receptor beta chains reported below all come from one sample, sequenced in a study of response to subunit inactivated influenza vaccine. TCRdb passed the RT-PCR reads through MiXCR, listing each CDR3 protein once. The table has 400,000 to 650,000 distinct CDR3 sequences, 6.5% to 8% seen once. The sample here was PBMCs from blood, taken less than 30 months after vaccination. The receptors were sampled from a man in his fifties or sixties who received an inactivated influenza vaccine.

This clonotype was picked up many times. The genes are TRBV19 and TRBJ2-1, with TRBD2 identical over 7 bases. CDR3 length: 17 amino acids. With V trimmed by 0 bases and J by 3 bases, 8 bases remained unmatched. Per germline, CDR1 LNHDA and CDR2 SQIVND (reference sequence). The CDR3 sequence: CASSIDLASGNYNEQFF. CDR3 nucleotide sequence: TGTGCCAGTAGTATAGATCTTGCCAGCGGGAACTACAATGAGCAGTTCTTC.

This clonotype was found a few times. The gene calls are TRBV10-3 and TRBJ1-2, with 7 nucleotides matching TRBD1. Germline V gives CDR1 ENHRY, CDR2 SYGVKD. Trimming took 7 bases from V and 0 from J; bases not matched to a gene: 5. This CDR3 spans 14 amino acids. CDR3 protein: CAITPGQSNYGYTF. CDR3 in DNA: TGTGCCATCACGCCGGGACAGTCTAACTATGGCTACACCTTC.

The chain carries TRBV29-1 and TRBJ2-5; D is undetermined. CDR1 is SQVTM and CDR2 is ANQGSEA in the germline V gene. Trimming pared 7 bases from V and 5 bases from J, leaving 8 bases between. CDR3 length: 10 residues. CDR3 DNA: TGCAGCGGTCAGTCGGAGACCCAGTACTTC. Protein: CSGQSETQYF.

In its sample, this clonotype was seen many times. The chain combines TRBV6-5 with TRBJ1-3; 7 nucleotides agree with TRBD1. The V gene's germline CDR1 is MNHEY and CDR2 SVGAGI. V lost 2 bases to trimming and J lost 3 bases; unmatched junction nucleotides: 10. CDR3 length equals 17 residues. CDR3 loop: CASSYDLKGASGNTIYF. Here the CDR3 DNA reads TGTGCCAGCAGTTACGACCTCAAGGGGGCTAGTGGAAACACCATATATTTT.

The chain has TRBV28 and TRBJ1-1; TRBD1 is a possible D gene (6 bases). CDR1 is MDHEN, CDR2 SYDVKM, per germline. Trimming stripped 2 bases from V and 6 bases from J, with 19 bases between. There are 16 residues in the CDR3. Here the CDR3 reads CASSLGGGRLGAEAFF. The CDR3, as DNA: TGTGCCAGCAGTTTAGGCGGGGGGCGCTTGGGCGCTGAAGCTTTCTTT.

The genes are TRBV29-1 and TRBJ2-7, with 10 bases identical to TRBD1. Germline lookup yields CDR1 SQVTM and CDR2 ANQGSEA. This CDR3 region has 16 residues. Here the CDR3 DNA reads TGCTGTGTTCCAAAGCCGGGACAGGGGCATCTCTACGAGCAGTACTTC. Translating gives CCVPKPGQGHLYEQYF.

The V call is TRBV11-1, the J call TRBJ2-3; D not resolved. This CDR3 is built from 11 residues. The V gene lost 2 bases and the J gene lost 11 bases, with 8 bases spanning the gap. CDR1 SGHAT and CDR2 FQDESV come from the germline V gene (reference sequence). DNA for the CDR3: TGTGCCAGCAGCTTACCTTTGAAGCAGTATTTT. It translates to CASSLPLKQYF.

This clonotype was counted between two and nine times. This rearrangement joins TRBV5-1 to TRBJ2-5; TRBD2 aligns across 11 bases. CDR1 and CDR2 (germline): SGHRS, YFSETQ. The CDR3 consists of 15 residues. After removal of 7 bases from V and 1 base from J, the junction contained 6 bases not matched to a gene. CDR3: CASHTSGGIQETQYF. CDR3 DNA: TGCGCCAGCCATACTAGCGGGGGTATCCAAGAGACCCAGTACTTC.

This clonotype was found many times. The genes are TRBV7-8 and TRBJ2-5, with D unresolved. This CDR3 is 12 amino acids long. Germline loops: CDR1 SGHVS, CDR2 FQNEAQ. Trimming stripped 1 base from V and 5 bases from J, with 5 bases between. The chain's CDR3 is CASSLGPETQYF. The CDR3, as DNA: TGTGCCAGCAGCTTAGGCCCGGAGACCCAGTACTTC.

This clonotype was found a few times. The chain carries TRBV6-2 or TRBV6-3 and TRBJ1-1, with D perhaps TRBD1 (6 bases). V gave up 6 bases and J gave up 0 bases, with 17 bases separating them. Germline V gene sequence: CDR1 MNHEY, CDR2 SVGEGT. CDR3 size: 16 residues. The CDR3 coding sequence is TGTGCCAGCAGCCCAGACAGGAGGGCTATGAACACTGAAGCTTTCTTT. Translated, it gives CASSPDRRAMNTEAFF.

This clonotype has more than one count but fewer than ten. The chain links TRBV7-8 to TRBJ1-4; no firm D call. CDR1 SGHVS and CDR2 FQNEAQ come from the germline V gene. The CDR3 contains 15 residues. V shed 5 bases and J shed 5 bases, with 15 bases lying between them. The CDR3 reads CASSPRGRENEKLFF. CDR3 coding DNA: TGTGCCAGCAGCCCCCGGGGAAGGGAGAATGAAAAACTGTTTTTT.